The rows below give T cell receptor beta chains drawn from one sample of a study of control samples from healthy donors and cancer patients. Profiled with immunoSEQ multiplex PCR; TCRdb holds only in-frame clones, not every one. The sample contains about 410,000 clones, around nine tenths of which appear only once. The sequenced sample was PBMCs. The receptors derive from a man aged 40-50 years with head and neck cancer. Both conserved end residues are part of each CDR3. The D gene is left open where the match is weak. The size field is filled for only some rows; it gives once, few, many or a size class.

>17|NA|TRBJ2-4|TRBV4-3|NA
TGCGCCAGCAGCCAAGATAGGAGGGGGGGGCCCGGAAACATTCAGTACTTC
CASSQDRRGGPGNIQYF
>17|NA|TRBJ2-1|TRBV19|TRBD2
TGTGCCAGTAGCCGCGGGCCTGGCGGGAGCTCCTACAATGAGCAGTTCTTC
CASSRGPGGSSYNEQFF
>16|NA|TRBJ1-1|TRBV4-3|TRBD1
TGCGCCAGCAGCCAAGATCGAAGGGGGCGCGACACTGAAGCTTTCTTT
CASSQDRRGRDTEAFF
>16|once|TRBJ2-1|TRBV5-1|TRBD2
TGCGCCAGCAGCCTCGGGGGTGGTAGCGGGAACAATGAGCAGTTCTTC
CASSLGGGSGNNEQFF
>14|NA|TRBJ2-1|TRBV28|NA
TGTGCCAGCAGTTTTGGCAGGCGACCGCTCGGGCAGTTCTTC
CASSFGRRPLGQFF
>14|NA|TRBJ1-1|TRBV7-3|NA
TGTGCCAGCAGCTTATCAGGGCCGAACACTGAAGCTTTCTTT
CASSLSGPNTEAFF
>17|NA|TRBJ2-2|TRBV11-3|NA
TGTGCCAGCAGCTTACCCGGGACAATGGGGACCAGCGGGGAGCTGTTTTTT
CASSLPGTMGTSGELFF
>17|NA|TRBJ1-1|TRBV4-3|TRBD1
TGCGCCAGCAGCCAAGCTCCGGACAGGGTGCTGAACACTGAAGCTTTCTTT
CASSQAPDRVLNTEAFF
>16|NA|TRBJ1-4|TRBV30|NA
TGTGCCTGGAGTCCAAGGGGGGCAGCAACTAATGAAAAACTGTTTTTT
CAWSPRGAATNEKLFF
>12|NA|TRBJ2-5|TRBV9|NA
TGTGCCAGCAGCGTAGATAGAGGGACCCAGTACTTC
CASSVDRGTQYF
>16|NA|TRBJ2-1|TRBV7-2|TRBD1
TGTGCCAGCAGCTTAATCCCCGGACAGGGGGACAATGAGCAGTTCTTC
CASSLIPGQGDNEQFF